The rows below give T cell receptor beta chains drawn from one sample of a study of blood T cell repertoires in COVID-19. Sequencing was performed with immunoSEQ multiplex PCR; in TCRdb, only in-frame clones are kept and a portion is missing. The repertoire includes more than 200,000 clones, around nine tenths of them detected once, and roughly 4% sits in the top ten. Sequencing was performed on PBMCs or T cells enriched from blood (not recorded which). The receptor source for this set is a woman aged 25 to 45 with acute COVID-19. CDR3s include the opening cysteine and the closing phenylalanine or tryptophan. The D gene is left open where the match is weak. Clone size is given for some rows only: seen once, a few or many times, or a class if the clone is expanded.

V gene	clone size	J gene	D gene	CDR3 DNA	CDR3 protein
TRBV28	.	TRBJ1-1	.	TGTGCCAGCAGTTCCCCCCGAGCGGCGAACACTGAAGCTTTCTTT	CASSSPRAANTEAFF
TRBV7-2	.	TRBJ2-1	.	TGTGCCAGCAGTTTGATAGCAGTCGATGAGCAGTTCTTC	CASSLIAVDEQFF
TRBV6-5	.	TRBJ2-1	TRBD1	TGTGCCAGCAGTTACCCGACAGGGAATGAGCAGTTCTTC	CASSYPTGNEQFF
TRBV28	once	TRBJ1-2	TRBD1	TGTGCCAGCAGTCCTACGGGACAGGGTCGGGACTATGGCTACACCTTC	CASSPTGQGRDYGYTF
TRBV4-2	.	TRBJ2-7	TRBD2	TGTGCCAGCAGCCAAGAAGTTACGGGGGGCTCCTACGAGCAGTACTTC	CASSQEVTGGSYEQYF
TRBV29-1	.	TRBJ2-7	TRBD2	TGCAGCGCCCGGCCTAGCGGGGGTTACGAGCAGTACTTC	CSARPSGGYEQYF
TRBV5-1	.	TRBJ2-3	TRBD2	TGCGCCAGCAGCTTGAATGTGTTAGCGGGGGCTCGCACAGATACGCAGTATTTT	CASSLNVLAGARTDTQYF
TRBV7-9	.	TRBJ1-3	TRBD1	TGTGCCAGCAGCACAGACAGGGGTGCTGGAAACACCATATATTTT	CASSTDRGAGNTIYF
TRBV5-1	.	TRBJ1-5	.	TGCGCCAGCAGCTTAGCTACAGGGCATCAGCCCCAGCATTTT	CASSLATGHQPQHF
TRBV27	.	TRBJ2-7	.	TGTGCCAGCAGCTCGGGCTACGAGCAGTACTTC	CASSSGYEQYF
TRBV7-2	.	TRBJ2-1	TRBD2	TGTGCCAGCAGCCGCGGGGGGCGGGGGGGCCGCAATGAGCAGTTCTTC	CASSRGGRGGRNEQFF
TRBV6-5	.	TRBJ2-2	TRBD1	TGTGCCAGCAGTATCAGGACAGGCATCGGGGAGCTGTTTTTT	CASSIRTGIGELFF
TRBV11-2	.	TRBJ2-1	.	TGTGCCAGCAGCGATCCGCGGGCTAGTTATGAGCAGTTCTTC	CASSDPRASYEQFF
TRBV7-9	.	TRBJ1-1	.	TGTGCCAGCAGCTTACTGACAGGTAGCACTGAAGCTTTCTTT	CASSLLTGSTEAFF
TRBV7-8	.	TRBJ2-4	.	TGTGCCAGCAGCTTAGGGGCTAGCTCCAAAAACATTCAGTACTTC	CASSLGASSKNIQYF
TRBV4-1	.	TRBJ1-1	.	TGCGCCAGCAGCCAAGCTGACACTGAAGCTTTCTTT	CASSQADTEAFF
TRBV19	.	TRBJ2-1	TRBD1	TGTGCCAGTAGAAAAGGGACAGCTCCTTGGAATGAGCAGTTCTTC	CASRKGTAPWNEQFF
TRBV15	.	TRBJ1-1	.	TGTGCCACCAGCAGAGATGTGGGAGGTACTGAAGCTTTCTTT	CATSRDVGGTEAFF
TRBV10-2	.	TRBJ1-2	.	TGCGCCAGCAGCATAGAGGGAGACTATGGCTACACCTTC	CASSIEGDYGYTF
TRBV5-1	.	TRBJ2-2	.	TGCGCCAGCAGCTCTAAAACAGGGAGTCTAACGAACACCGGGGAGCTGTTTTTT	CASSSKTGSLTNTGELFF
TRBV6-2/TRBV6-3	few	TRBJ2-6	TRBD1	TGTGCCAGCAGTTACTCGTTAACTGGACAGGGAATCCCTGGGGCCAACGTCCTGACTTTC	CASSYSLTGQGIPGANVLTF
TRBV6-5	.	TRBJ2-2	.	TGTGCCAGCACCCGGGTGGCAGGGAGGACCGGGGAGCTGTTTTTT	CASTRVAGRTGELFF
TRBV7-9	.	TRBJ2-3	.	TGTGCCAGCAGCCTCGTGGAGACCACAGATACGCAGTATTTT	CASSLVETTDTQYF